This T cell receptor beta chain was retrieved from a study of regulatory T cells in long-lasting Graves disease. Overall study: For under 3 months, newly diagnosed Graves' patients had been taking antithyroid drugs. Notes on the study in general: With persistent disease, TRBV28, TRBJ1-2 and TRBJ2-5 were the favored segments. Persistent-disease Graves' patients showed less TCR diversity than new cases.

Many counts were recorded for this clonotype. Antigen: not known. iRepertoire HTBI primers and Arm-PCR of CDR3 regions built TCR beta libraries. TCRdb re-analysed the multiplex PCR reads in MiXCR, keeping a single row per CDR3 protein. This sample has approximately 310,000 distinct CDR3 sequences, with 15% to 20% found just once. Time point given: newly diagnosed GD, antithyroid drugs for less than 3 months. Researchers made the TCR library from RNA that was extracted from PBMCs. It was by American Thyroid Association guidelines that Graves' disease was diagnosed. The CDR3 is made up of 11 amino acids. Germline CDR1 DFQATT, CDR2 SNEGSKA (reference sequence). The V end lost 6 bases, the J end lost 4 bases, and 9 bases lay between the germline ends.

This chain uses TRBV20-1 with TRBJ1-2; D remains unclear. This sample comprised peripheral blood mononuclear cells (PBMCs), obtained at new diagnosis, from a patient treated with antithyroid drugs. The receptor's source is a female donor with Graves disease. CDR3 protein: CSATDGYGYTF. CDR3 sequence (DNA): TGCAGTGCAACAGATGGCTATGGCTACACCTTC.